The T cell receptor (beta chain) described here comes from a study of spatial heterogeneity in lung cancer. About the study: The mean occurrence of each unique TCR and UMI combination in raw reads exceeded eight.

This clonotype has ten or more counts. Time point here: sample taken at primary tumor resection. Individually, TCR cDNA molecules were each labelled with a unique molecular identifier. MiXCR, run by TCRdb on the 5' RACE reads, gives a single entry per CDR3 protein. The table shows a few thousand distinct CDR3 sequences, with roughly 2% occurring only once. The clonotype originates from a male donor with early-stage non-small cell lung cancer. The sample was normal lung tissue next to the tumor, taken at surgery.

In DNA form, the CDR3 reads TGTGCCAGCAGTTTGTACCAGGGAGAGTGGAGTTCACCCCTCCACTTT. Its translation is CASSLYQGEWSSPLHF. This rearrangement joins TRBV27 to TRBJ1-6, with a tentative D call TRBD1 (5 bases). This CDR3 contains 16 residues. Germline V gives CDR1 MNHEY, CDR2 SMNVEV (reference sequence). V lost 3 bases to trimming and J lost 9 bases, with 18 bases between them.